Each of the 14 T cell receptor beta chains below was sequenced from the same sample in a study of blood T cell repertoires in COVID-19. Only in-frame clones appear in the TCRdb table, and some are missing; sequencing was by immunoSEQ multiplex PCR. The table lists approximately 300,000 clones, approximately 92% of them singletons. Sequencing used peripheral blood. These receptors all come from a woman younger than 45 with COVID-19, enrolled during active disease.

The chain links TRBV19 to TRBJ1-5; TRBD1 is a possible D gene (5 bases). CDR1 and CDR2 from the germline V gene are LNHDA and SQIVND (reference sequence). The V and J ends lost 0 bases and 3 bases respectively, with 9 bases between them. The CDR3 runs 15 residues. As DNA, the CDR3 is TGTGCCAGTAGTATAGACGGACACTACAATCAGCCCCAGCATTTT. This translates into CASSIDGHYNQPQHF.

The CDR3 DNA reads as TGTGCCAGCAGCCAAGATAGGAGCGGGAGTTTCGCCAATGAGCAGTTCTTC. Its protein product is CASSQDRSGSFANEQFF. The rearrangement links TRBV3-1 (or the pseudogene TRBV3-2) to TRBJ2-1; 8 bases map to TRBD2. The CDR3 runs to 17 residues. Trimming removed 0 bases from V and 6 bases from J; junction bases left unmatched: 10. Germline V lookup: CDR1 LGHDT, CDR2 YNNKEL (reference sequence).

The chain employs TRBV19 and TRBJ1-5; no clear D. The CDR3 is made up of 17 amino acids. Trimming cost V 3 bases and J 5 bases, with 20 bases left between them. Germline CDR1 LNHDA, CDR2 SQIVND (reference sequence). Here the CDR3 DNA reads TGTGCCAGTAGTATCTCAGCAATCTGGGGAGTAGATCAGCCCCAGCATTTT. Translated, it gives CASSISAIWGVDQPQHF.

In its sample, this clone was seen once. V gene TRBV5-6 combines with J gene TRBJ1-1; no clear D. The CDR3 consists of 14 residues. The germline CDR1 and CDR2 sequences are SGHDT and YYEEEE. With 0 bases removed from V and 1 base from J, the gap between germline ends came to 7 bases. For the CDR3, the DNA is TGTGCCAGCAGCTTGGCCGCGGGGAACACTGAAGCTTTCTTT. Translated: CASSLAAGNTEAFF.

V gene TRBV4-3 combines with J gene TRBJ2-6; D perhaps matches TRBD2 (5 bases). The CDR3 extends over 17 amino acids. Germline CDR1 reads LGHNA; CDR2 reads YSLEER. The V end was cut by 0 bases, the J end by 0 bases, with 9 bases between. The CDR3 spells CASSQDWRSSGANVLTF. The CDR3 region has the DNA TGCGCCAGCAGCCAAGATTGGAGGAGCTCTGGGGCCAACGTCCTGACTTTC.

The chain has TRBV28 and TRBJ1-1; D not resolved. Trimming took off 6 bases at V and 4 bases at J, with 6 bases between the two ends. This CDR3 is 11 amino acids long. CDR1 is MDHEN, CDR2 SYDVKM, per germline. The DNA of the CDR3 is TGTGCCAGCAGCAGGCCCACTGAAGCTTTCTTT. Amino acid sequence: CASSRPTEAFF. Based on the CDR3 plus reference TRBV28 and TRBJ1-1, the full variable domain is DVKVTQSSRYLVKRTGEKVFLECVQDMDHENMFWYRQDPGLGLRLIYFSYDVKMKEKGDIPEGYSVSREKKERFSLILESASTNQTSMYLCASSRPTEAFFGQGTRLTVV.

This clone showed up just once. The chain couples TRBV5-6 to TRBJ2-2, with 11 bases matching TRBD2. J was trimmed by 4 bases and V by 4 bases; bases with no gene match: 3. Germline V gene data show CDR1 as SGHDT and CDR2 as YYEEEE. The CDR3 runs to 15 residues. CDR3 region: CASSPGLAVTGELFF. The CDR3 DNA sequence: TGTGCCAGCAGCCCGGGACTAGCGGTCACCGGGGAGCTGTTTTTT.

The CDR3 nucleotides read TGTGCCAGCAGCCCCAGGACTAGCGGGTACAATGAGCAGTTCTTC. Translation gives CASSPRTSGYNEQFF. This chain connects TRBV9 to TRBJ2-1, with TRBD2 identical over 11 bases. The CDR3 loop spans 15 amino acids. After removal of 4 bases from V and 4 bases from J, the junction contained 4 bases not matched to a gene. Germline CDR1 SGDLS, CDR2 YYNGEE.

This chain joins TRBV27 and TRBJ2-7; no firm D call. The CDR3 runs 14 residues. Germline lookup yields CDR1 MNHEY and CDR2 SMNVEV (reference sequence). V gave up 5 bases and J gave up 5 bases, with 16 bases separating them. The CDR3 nucleotides read TGTGCCAGCAGTACTATATTTACGAGGAACGAGCAGTACTTC. Protein: CASSTIFTRNEQYF.

The V call is TRBV9, the J call TRBJ1-6; the D gene is possibly TRBD1 (5 bases). The germline V gene encodes CDR1 SGDLS and CDR2 YYNGEE. The CDR3 is 15 amino acids. Trimming left V 3 bases short and J 9 bases short, with 16 bases between. In DNA, the CDR3 is TGTGCCAGCAGCGGAGACGGCACGGGGGGTTCACCCCTCCACTTT. Its protein product is CASSGDGTGGSPLHF.

The chain joins TRBV4-3 to TRBJ2-3; the match to TRBD1 covers 7 bases. The CDR3 has 16 residues. CDR1 is LGHNA, CDR2 YSLEER, per germline. J gave up 1 base and V 3 bases, and 7 bases lay outside the gene matches. CDR3 in DNA: TGCGCCAGCAGCCACCCTGACAGGGATGGCACAGATACGCAGTATTTT. This encodes CASSHPDRDGTDTQYF.

The chain carries TRBV10-1 and TRBJ2-7; 7 bases are shared with TRBD1. CDR3 size: 14 residues. CDR1 is WNHNN, CDR2 SYGVQD, per germline (reference sequence). The CDR3 DNA is TGCCCCCCCCCTCGACAGGGTAGCTCCTACGAGCAGTACTTC. Translation gives CPPPRQGSSYEQYF.

This clone occurred once. This rearrangement joins TRBV12-3 or TRBV12-4 to TRBJ1-2; D is possibly TRBD1 (6 bases). This CDR3 spans 13 amino acids. V lost 6 bases to trimming and J lost 3 bases, with 11 bases between them. DNA for the CDR3: TGTGCCAGCAGGTCAACAGGGTACTATGGCTACACCTTC. It codes for CASRSTGYYGYTF.

The chain employs TRBV19 and TRBJ1-6, with D uncertain. This CDR3 is built from 11 residues. Trimming cost V 5 bases and J 12 bases, with 8 bases left between them. Germline V gene lookup returns CDR1 LNHDA and CDR2 SQIVND (reference sequence). CDR3 protein: CASSLSGPLHF. CDR3 DNA sequence: TGTGCCAGTAGTCTCTCAGGACCCCTCCACTTT.